A selection of T cell receptor beta chains follows, all from one sample in a study of Tregs in tolerant kidney transplant recipients. Method: immunoSEQ multiplex PCR; TCRdb's copy keeps in-frame clones and lacks some. The sample has fewer than 20,000 clones; roughly four fifths are singletons. Sample: Tregs from blood. The receptor set was obtained from a human donor in good health. Both conserved end residues are part of each CDR3. Fields, in order: D gene, J gene, CDR3 length, V gene, clone size, CDR3 protein, CDR3 DNA. A D gene is named only where the DNA matches it firmly. Size values are once, few and many counts, or a class for expanded clones, and some rows have none.

>-|TRBJ2-2|13|TRBV19|-
CASSIRDTGELFF
TGTGCCAGTAGTATTAGGGACACCGGGGAGCTGTTTTTT
>-|TRBJ1-2|10|TRBV2|-
CASSRHGYTF
TGTGCCAGCTCCAGACATGGCTACACCTTC
>-|TRBJ1-2|13|TRBV6-1|-
CASSALTGWGYTF
TGTGCCAGCAGCGCCCTAACAGGGTGGGGCTACACCTTC
>TRBD2|TRBJ2-7|17|TRBV7-6|-
CASSVQPLAVSSYEQYF
TGCGCCAGCAGTGTACAGCCTCTAGCGGTAAGCTCCTACGAGCAGTACTTC
>-|TRBJ2-5|16|TRBV5-4|-
CASSLNGGGLGETQYF
TGTGCCAGCAGCTTAAATGGAGGGGGTCTGGGAGAGACCCAGTACTTC
>TRBD1|TRBJ2-7|14|TRBV28|-
CASSGTGTSYEQYF
TGTGCCAGCAGTGGGACAGGGACTTCCTACGAGCAGTACTTC
>-|TRBJ2-7|15|TRBV30|-
CAWSVRGTASYEQYF
TGTGCCTGGAGTGTACGAGGGACGGCGAGTTACGAGCAGTACTTC
>-|TRBJ2-7|16|TRBV30|-
CAWKHRGPGGSYEQYF
TGTGCCTGGAAGCATCGGGGCCCCGGGGGTTCCTACGAGCAGTACTTC
>-|TRBJ1-2|14|TRBV27|-
CASSDIGGTGGYTF
TGTGCCAGCAGTGACATAGGGGGGACGGGCGGCTACACCTTC
>-|TRBJ2-5|16|TRBV11-2|-
CASSLDWIGRGETQYF
TGTGCCAGCAGCTTAGATTGGATAGGGCGTGGGGAGACCCAGTACTTC
>-|TRBJ1-5|11|TRBV6-1|-
CASSVDQPQHF
TGTGCCAGCAGTGTGGACCAGCCCCAGCATTTT
>-|TRBJ2-4|16|TRBV19|once
CASSPWVGRDKNIQYF
TGTGCCAGTAGCCCGTGGGTGGGGCGGGACAAAAACATTCAGTACTTC
>TRBD2|TRBJ2-2|17|TRBV7-9|-
CASSDPGGGPLTGELFF
TGTGCCAGCTCGGACCCGGGGGGAGGGCCACTCACCGGGGAGCTGTTTTTT
>TRBD2|TRBJ2-1|18|TRBV10-3|-
CAISPPLLPAGGGNEQFF
TGTGCCATCAGCCCCCCCCTCTTACCAGCGGGAGGCGGCAATGAGCAGTTCTTC
>-|TRBJ1-1|13|TRBV19|-
CASSDLINTEAFF
TGTGCCAGTAGTGACTTGATAAACACTGAAGCTTTCTTT
>-|TRBJ2-7|14|TRBV4-3|-
CASSQSRLNYEQYF
TGCGCCAGCAGCCAGAGTAGACTCAACTACGAGCAGTACTTC
>TRBD2|TRBJ2-7|18|TRBV12-5|-
CASGWGLAGGGTTNEQYF
TGTGCTAGTGGTTGGGGACTAGCGGGAGGAGGCACCACTAACGAGCAGTACTTC
>TRBD2|TRBJ2-1|16|TRBV7-9|-
CASSSKGLAGVDEQFF
TGTGCCAGCAGCTCGAAGGGACTAGCGGGAGTCGATGAGCAGTTCTTC
>-|TRBJ1-4|15|TRBV7-9|-
CASTSYGSPNEKLFF
TGTGCCAGCACCTCATATGGTTCACCTAATGAAAAACTGTTTTTT
>-|TRBJ1-4|15|TRBV6-4|-
CASSGIQQGHEKLFF
TGTGCCAGCAGCGGAATACAGCAGGGGCATGAAAAACTGTTTTTT
>-|TRBJ2-3|15|TRBV7-2|few
CASSPRGAPADTQYF
TGTGCCAGCAGCCCGAGGGGGGCACCCGCAGATACGCAGTATTTT
>-|TRBJ2-7|17|TRBV7-8|medium-sized
CASSFLRTIRGSYEQYF
TGTGCCAGCAGCTTCCTCCGGACGATACGCGGATCCTACGAGCAGTACTTC
>-|TRBJ2-1|14|TRBV5-4|-
CASRPIRSYNEQFF
TGTGCCAGCAGACCTATCAGATCCTACAATGAGCAGTTCTTC
>-|TRBJ2-5|15|TRBV5-1|-
CASSLSGGGSMTQYF
TGCGCCAGCAGCTTGAGTGGCGGGGGCTCGATGACCCAGTACTTC
>TRBD1|TRBJ2-5|15|TRBV11-1|-
CASSFLDRGQETQYF
TGTGCCAGCAGTTTCCTGGACAGGGGTCAAGAGACCCAGTACTTC
>-|TRBJ1-1|14|TRBV7-2|-
CASSLVFGNTEAFF
TGTGCCAGCAGCTTAGTTTTCGGGAACACTGAAGCTTTCTTT
>TRBD2|TRBJ2-1|16|TRBV7-6|-
CASSLQTSGALNEQFF
TGTGCCAGCAGCCTTCAAACTAGCGGGGCTCTCAATGAGCAGTTCTTC
>TRBD1|TRBJ1-2|14|TRBV27|-
CASSRTNRGGGYTF
TGTGCCAGCAGTCGCACCAACAGGGGCGGTGGCTACACCTTC
>TRBD1|TRBJ1-2|16|TRBV7-9|few
CASSLTTGATHHGYTF
TGTGCCAGCAGCTTAACGACAGGGGCCACTCACCATGGCTACACCTTC
>TRBD2|TRBJ2-2|14|TRBV6-1|-
CATTRLAGPGELFF
TGTGCCACGACCCGACTAGCGGGCCCCGGGGAGCTGTTTTTT
>-|TRBJ2-2|16|TRBV2|-
CASSVIRAGGSGELFF
TGTGCCAGCAGTGTAATCAGGGCAGGCGGCTCCGGGGAGCTGTTTTTT
>-|TRBJ2-5|14|TRBV9|-
CASSVGGYQETQYF
TGTGCCAGCAGCGTAGGCGGCTACCAAGAGACCCAGTACTTC
>TRBD1|TRBJ2-2|15|TRBV7-3|-
CASSSDRAGGGELFF
TGTGCCAGCAGCTCAGACAGGGCAGGTGGCGGGGAGCTGTTTTTT
>-|TRBJ2-1|16|TRBV4-2|-
CASSQAQDSRYNEQFF
TGTGCCAGCAGCCAAGCCCAGGACTCCCGCTACAATGAGCAGTTCTTC
>-|TRBJ2-3|15|TRBV2|few
CASSRTRDSTDTQYF
TGTGCCAGCAGTCGAACTCGGGATAGCACAGATACGCAGTATTTT
>-|TRBJ2-7|11|TRBV6-5|-
CASRQFYEQYF
TGTGCCAGCAGGCAGTTCTACGAGCAGTACTTC
>-|TRBJ2-7|14|TRBV5-1|once
CASSSWDSRYEQYF
TGCGCCAGCAGCTCTTGGGACTCCCGCTACGAGCAGTACTTC
>-|TRBJ1-2|11|TRBV25-1|-
CASSEVNGYTF
TGTGCCAGCAGTGAAGTTAATGGCTACACCTTC
>-|TRBJ2-3|16|TRBV18|-
CASSPTGQSSTDTQYF
TGTGCCAGCTCACCGACCGGACAGTCGAGCACAGATACGCAGTATTTT
>-|TRBJ2-2|15|TRBV7-9|-
CASSLGIGRTGELFF
TGTGCCAGCAGCTTAGGGATTGGTAGGACCGGGGAGCTGTTTTTT
>-|TRBJ2-4|14|TRBV30|-
CAWAPGLGLGIQYF
TGTGCCTGGGCTCCGGGGCTGGGGTTAGGCATTCAGTACTTC
>-|TRBJ2-5|15|TRBV5-1|-
CASHDPPAGQETQYF
TGCGCCAGCCATGACCCCCCGGCAGGCCAAGAGACCCAGTACTTC
>-|TRBJ1-2|15|TRBV9|-
CASSRTPGTNYGYTF
TGTGCCAGCAGCCGCACACCCGGGACAAACTATGGCTACACCTTC
>-|TRBJ1-4|17|TRBV4-1|-
CASSPLFGRGFNEKLFF
TGCGCCAGCAGCCCCCTTTTTGGGAGGGGATTTAATGAAAAACTGTTTTTT
>-|TRBJ1-4|17|TRBV30|-
CAWRGDFWTEPNEKLFF
TGTGCCTGGAGGGGGGATTTTTGGACGGAACCTAATGAAAAACTGTTTTTT